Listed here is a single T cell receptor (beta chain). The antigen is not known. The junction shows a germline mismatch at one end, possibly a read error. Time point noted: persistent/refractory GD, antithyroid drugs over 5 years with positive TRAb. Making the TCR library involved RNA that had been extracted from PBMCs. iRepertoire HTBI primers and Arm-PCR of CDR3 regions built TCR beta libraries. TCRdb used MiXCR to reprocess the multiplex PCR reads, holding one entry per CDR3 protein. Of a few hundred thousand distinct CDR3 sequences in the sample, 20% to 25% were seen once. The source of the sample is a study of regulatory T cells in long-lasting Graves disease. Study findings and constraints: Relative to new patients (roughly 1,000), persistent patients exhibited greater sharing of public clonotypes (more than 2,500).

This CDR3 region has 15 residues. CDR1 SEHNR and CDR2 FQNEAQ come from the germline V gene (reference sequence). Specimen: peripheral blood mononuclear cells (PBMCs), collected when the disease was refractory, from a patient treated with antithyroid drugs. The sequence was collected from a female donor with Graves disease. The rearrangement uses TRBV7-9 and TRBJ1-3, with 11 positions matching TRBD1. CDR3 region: CASSLGQGEGDTIYF. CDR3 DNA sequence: TGCGCCAGCAGCTTGGGACAGGGGGAAGGAGACACCATATATTTT.